This TCR beta chain was found in a study of T cell responses to AZD1222 COVID-19 vaccine. Whole-study findings and limits: The breadth and depth of Spike-specific TCRs increased once two AZD1222 doses had been given. All repertoire sampling was performed exclusively after the peak T cell response. Of the AZD1222 recipients, only five or six were seropositive at baseline.

This clone was counted once. Its target is not known. The germline V gene has CDR1 LGHDT and CDR2 YNNKEL (reference sequence). Trimming cost V 1 base and J 4 bases, with 19 bases left between them. CDR3 length equals 17 residues. Measured with immunoSEQ multiplex PCR; TCRdb has only the in-frame clones, and not every one. Of approximately 90,000 clones listed, approximately 89% are singletons. The chain uses TRBV3-1 (or the pseudogene TRBV3-2) and TRBJ2-5; D perhaps matches TRBD2 (6 bases). This clonotype originated in an adult who received the AZD1222 COVID-19 vaccine. Sequencing was performed on peripheral blood, taken 28 days after the second AZD1222 dose. CDR3 nucleotides: TGTGCCAGCAGCCAAGTGTGGGGACTGGGAACACGAGAGACCCAGTACTTC. Encoded protein: CASSQVWGLGTRETQYF.